This T cell receptor beta chain was captured in a study of T cells in women clearing cervical HPV infection. The data were produced by immunoSEQ multiplex PCR, yet TCRdb's version contains in-frame clones alone and is incomplete. Its clone listing holds some 50,000 clones. Turning to this clone: Its antigen is not known. The sequenced fragment ends 3 residues before the CDR3 boundary, so the rest is inferred from the germline J gene.

The CDR3 is 13 residues long. Per germline, CDR1 DFQATT and CDR2 SNEGSKA (reference sequence). With 5 bases removed from V and 1 base from J, the gap between germline ends came to 9 bases. Each participant carried one incident cervical HPV16 infection only. Study outcomes and limitations: TRBV6-7 abundance was lower in cases than controls (around 0.1% versus 0.15%).

The chain carries TRBV20-1 and TRBJ1-3, with a possible D match to TRBD1 (6 bases). The source material was blood buffy coat. The source of this sequence is a woman between 18 and 69 years old with a cervical HPV16 infection that either progressed to CIN3+ or cleared (not recorded which). CDR3 protein: CSASGQSGNTIYF. The sequenced part of the CDR3 DNA is TGCAGTGCTTCTGGACAGTCTGGAAACACC.